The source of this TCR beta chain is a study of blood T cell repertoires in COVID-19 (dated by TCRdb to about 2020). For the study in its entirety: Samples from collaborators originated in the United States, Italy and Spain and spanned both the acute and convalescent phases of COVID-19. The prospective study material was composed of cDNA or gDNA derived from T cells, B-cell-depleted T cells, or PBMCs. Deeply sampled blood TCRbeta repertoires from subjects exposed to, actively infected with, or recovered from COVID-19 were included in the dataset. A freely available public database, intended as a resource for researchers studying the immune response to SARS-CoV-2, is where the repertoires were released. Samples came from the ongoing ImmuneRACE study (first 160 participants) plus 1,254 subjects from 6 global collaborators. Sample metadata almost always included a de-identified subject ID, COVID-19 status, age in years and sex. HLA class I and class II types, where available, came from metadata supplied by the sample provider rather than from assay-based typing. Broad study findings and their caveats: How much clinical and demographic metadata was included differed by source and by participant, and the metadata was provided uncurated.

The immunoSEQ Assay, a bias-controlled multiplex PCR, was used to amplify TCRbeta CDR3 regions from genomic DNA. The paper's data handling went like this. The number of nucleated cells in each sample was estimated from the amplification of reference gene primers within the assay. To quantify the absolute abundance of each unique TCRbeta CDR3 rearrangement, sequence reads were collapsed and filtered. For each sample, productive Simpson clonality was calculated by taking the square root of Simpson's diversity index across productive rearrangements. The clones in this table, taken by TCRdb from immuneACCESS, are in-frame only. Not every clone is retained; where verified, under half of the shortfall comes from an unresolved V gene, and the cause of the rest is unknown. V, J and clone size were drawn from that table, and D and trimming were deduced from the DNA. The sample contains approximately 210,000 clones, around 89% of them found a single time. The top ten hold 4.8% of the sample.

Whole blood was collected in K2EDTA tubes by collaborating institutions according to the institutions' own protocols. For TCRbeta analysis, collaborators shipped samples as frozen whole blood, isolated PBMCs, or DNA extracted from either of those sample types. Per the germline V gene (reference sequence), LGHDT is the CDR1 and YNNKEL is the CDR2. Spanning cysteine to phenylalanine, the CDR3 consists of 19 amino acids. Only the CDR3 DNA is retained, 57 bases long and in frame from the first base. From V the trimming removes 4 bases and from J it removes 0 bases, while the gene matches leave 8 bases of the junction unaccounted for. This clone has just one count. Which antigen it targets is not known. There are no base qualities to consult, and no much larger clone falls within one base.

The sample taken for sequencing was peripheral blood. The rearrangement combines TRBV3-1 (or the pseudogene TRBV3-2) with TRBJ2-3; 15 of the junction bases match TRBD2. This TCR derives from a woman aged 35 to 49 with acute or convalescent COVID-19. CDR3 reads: CASSRGLAGGPESTDTQYF. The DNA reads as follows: TGTGCCAGCAGCCGCGGACTAGCGGGGGGGCCAGAGAGCACAGATACGCAGTATTTT.